This TCR beta chain emerged from a study of blood T cells in healthy people across ages (dated by TCRdb to 2014 to 2015). As for the study more broadly: In model experiments, template switching captured roughly one uniquely barcoded TCR beta cDNA molecule for every two T cells. Age-related changes in TCR beta repertoire diversity were measured in the study by deep sequencing normalized with unique cDNA molecular identifiers. To avoid experimental bias, donors of different ages were spread randomly across the sequencing lanes. Four age groups were formed from the donors: young (average roughly 15 years), middle-aged (less than 40), aged (about 62) and long-lived (82). Two additional independent replicas of 1 million unique cDNA reads from the same blood draw were analyzed for two donors (one aged 18 to 30 and one aged 80 or older). Study-wide findings and limitations: Compared with the aged group, more naive CD4+ T cells, fewer expanded clones and increased TCR diversity were shown by the long-lived group, suggesting age selection. Estimates of total diversity based on one million sequenced T cells were regarded as lower bounds and as underestimates. Bulk unsorted PBMC profiling prevented conclusive comparison of naive and antigen-experienced compartments. The percentage of naive T cells measured by flow cytometry correlated strongly with observed TCR beta diversity. Observed TCR beta diversity per million T cells fell roughly linearly with age, and a significant reduction was already apparent by age around 40. Because the CMV infection status of the donors was unknown, age-related changes in expanded clonotypes may potentially have been confounded.

Systemically healthy Caucasian individuals from Russia, 39 in total and aged roughly 6 to 95 years, were included as donors. Each donor gave roughly 11 milliliters of peripheral blood, drawn into EDTA-treated Vacutainer tubes. Ficoll-Paque density-gradient centrifugation was used to isolate PBMCs, with at least 6 million obtained per sample. Trizol reagent was used to extract total RNA from the PBMCs, yielding at least 6 micrograms per sample. For every donor, flow cytometry on a PBMC aliquot measured the percentage of naive CD45RAhigh/CD27high T cells. A few counts support this clonotype. Its binding antigen is unknown. No per-base quality is available; no much larger clone lies one base away. CDR1 and CDR2 are drawn from the germline V gene: SGHDT, YYEEEE. V and J lose 4 bases and 5 bases, and a span of 24 bases separates them. From the cysteine up to the phenylalanine, the CDR3 has a length of 17 residues. CDR3 DNA only is kept here, 51 bases in frame from base 1.

Receptor libraries were prepared by 5' RACE. The sequencer was an Illumina HiSeq 2500. The second PCR ran for about 7 to 11 cycles and used a J-beta primer mix along with a sample-barcoded 5' primer. Each TCR beta cDNA molecule received a unique molecular identifier from a template-switch 5' adaptor carrying 12 random nucleotides. Each sample yielded at least 2.5 million CDR3-containing paired-end reads. The Mint cDNA synthesis kit, primed by a TRBC-specific oligonucleotide, was used to synthesize first-strand cDNA from all RNA. All cDNA was treated with uracil-DNA glycosylase and then went through a first 18-cycle PCR with the universal primers M1SS and BC2_uni_R. In the authors' own workflow: For normalization, 1 million high-quality reads, each with a distinct molecular identifier, were randomly selected from each sample. Reads with shared molecular identifiers were discarded instead of being binned into consensus sequences. CDR3 identification, clonotype clustering and error correction used MiTCR with a Q25 quality threshold and the strictest error-elimination algorithm. A nonparametric unseen species model with Euler transformation was used to estimate a lower bound on total TCR beta diversity. Using fastp at Q25 and MiXCR, TCRdb reprocessed the public reads and kept productive beta chains. CDR3 protein sequences are deduplicated, and each keeps its most common genes and DNA. TCRdb's processing, not the authors', yielded these V and J calls. Here the sample has roughly 570,000 distinct CDR3 sequences; about 25% occur a single time. Roughly 18% of the sample comes from the top ten.

The V and J genes are TRBV5-6 and TRBJ2-5, with the D gene not confidently named. The sequencing sample was made of blood. The clonotype comes from a woman in her 70s in good health. Read as DNA, the sequence is TGTGCCAGCAGCCTAAAATCCTCGACGGCCCAGTGGGAGACCCAGTACTTC. Its translation is CASSLKSSTAQWETQYF. The full variable domain, completed from the reference TRBV5-6 and TRBJ2-5 proteins outside the CDR3, reads DAGVTQSPTHLIKTRGQQVTLRCSPKSGHDTVSWYQQALGQGPQFIFQYYEEEERQRGNFPDRFSGHQFPNYSSELNVNALLLGDSALYLCASSLKSSTAQWETQYFGPGTRLLVL.